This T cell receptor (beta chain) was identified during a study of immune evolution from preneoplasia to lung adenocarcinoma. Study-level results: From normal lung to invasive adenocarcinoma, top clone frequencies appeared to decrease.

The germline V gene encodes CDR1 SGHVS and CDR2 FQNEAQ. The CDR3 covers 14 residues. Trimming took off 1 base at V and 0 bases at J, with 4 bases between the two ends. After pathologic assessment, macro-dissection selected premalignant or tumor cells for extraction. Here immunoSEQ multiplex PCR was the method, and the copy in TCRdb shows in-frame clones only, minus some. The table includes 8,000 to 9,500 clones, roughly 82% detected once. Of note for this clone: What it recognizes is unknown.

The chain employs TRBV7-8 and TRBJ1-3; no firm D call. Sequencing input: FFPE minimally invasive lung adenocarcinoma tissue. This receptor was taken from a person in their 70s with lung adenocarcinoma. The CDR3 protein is CASSLGVSGNTIYF. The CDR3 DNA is TGTGCCAGCAGCTTAGGGGTCTCTGGAAACACCATATATTTT.